The entry below describes one TCR beta chain. Its antigen is not identified. The CDR3 end falls 3 residues outside the read, so it is completed with the germline J gene. These data originate in a study of T cell clonality in common variable immunodeficiency. CVID and control samples used equivalent genomic DNA input. Sequencing used immunoSEQ multiplex PCR; TCRdb keeps in-frame clones, though not all of them. The repertoire consists of under 40,000 clones, none detected only once. This CDR3 contains 15 residues. The V gene end was trimmed by 5 bases and the J gene end by 9 bases; junction bases not matched to a gene: 12. Germline V CDR1 and CDR2: SGHRS, YFSETQ. The study's findings and limits: CVID subjects showed higher TCRbeta clonality than healthy controls. In common variable immunodeficiency, TCR beta chains reportedly carried fewer deletions and N-nucleotide insertions.

The clonotype comes from a human donor with common variable immunodeficiency. This chain uses TRBV5-1 with TRBJ2-1, with TRBD1 identical over 9 bases. Material: peripheral blood mononuclear cells. The CDR3 loop is CASREQGASGGEQFF. CDR3 DNA (partial): TGCGCCAGCAGGGAACAGGGGGCTAGCGGTGGTGAG.